The 15 T cell receptor beta chains below come from one sample, sequenced in a study of T cells in Graves' hyperthyroidism and ophthalmopathy. TCR beta CDR3 regions were amplified from RNA transcripts. TCR CDR3 regions were first amplified by RT-PCR with HTBI primers. TCRdb passed the multiplex PCR reads through MiXCR, listing each CDR3 protein once. The repertoire holds about 180,000 distinct CDR3 sequences, with over 15% as singletons. Input material: blood. Source of these receptors: a woman in her forties or fifties with Graves' hyperthyroidism.

This clonotype has at least ten counts. The rearrangement uses TRBV27 and TRBJ1-5, with 7 bases lining up with TRBD1. The ends lost 2 bases at V and 3 bases at J; junction bases unmatched: 4. Looked up from germline, CDR1 is MNHEY and CDR2 is SMNVEV (reference sequence). This CDR3 spans 15 amino acids. In DNA, the CDR3 is TGTGCCAGCAGTTTAGGGCAGGGGGACAATCAGCCCCAGCATTTT. Residues: CASSLGQGDNQPQHF.

There are many counts of this clonotype. The gene calls are TRBV29-1 and TRBJ1-1; D not resolved. CDR1 and CDR2 (germline): SQVTM, ANQGSEA. CDR3 length: 11 residues. CDR3 amino acids: CSATGGTEAFF. The CDR3 DNA follows: TGCAGTGCCACCGGAGGCACTGAAGCTTTCTTT.

The sample holds many counts of this clonotype. The V and J genes are TRBV7-2 and TRBJ2-3; 12 nucleotides align to TRBD2. This CDR3 has 15 amino acids. Germline trimming cut 6 bases from V and 4 bases from J; bases unmatched to any gene: 5. Germline V gives CDR1 SGHTA, CDR2 FQGNSA. The CDR3 is CASSSSGGAADTQYF. CDR3 DNA sequence: TGTGCCAGCAGTTCTAGCGGGGGGGCGGCAGATACGCAGTATTTT.

This clonotype was seen ten or more times. CDR3 amino acids: CASSATGGLGYTF. The CDR3 DNA sequence: TGTGCCAGCAGTGCTACAGGGGGCTTGGGCTACACCTTC. This chain joins TRBV6-1 and TRBJ1-2; 9 nucleotides agree with TRBD1. The length of the CDR3 is 13 residues. The trim removed 4 bases at V and 8 bases at J, leaving 5 bases unmatched. Germline CDR1 and CDR2: MNHNS and SASEGT.

This clonotype was recorded at least ten times. The rearrangement links TRBV13 to TRBJ1-1; tentatively, D is TRBD1 (5 bases). From germline, CDR1 is PRHDT and CDR2 FYEKMQ (reference sequence). The CDR3 extends over 13 amino acids. V dropped 2 bases and J dropped 4 bases, with 8 bases sitting between them. The chain's CDR3 is CASSLRGVTEAFF. In DNA form, the CDR3 reads TGTGCCAGCAGCTTAAGAGGGGTCACTGAAGCTTTCTTT.

J is TRBJ2-7 and V is TRBV7-9; 8 bases fit TRBD2. The V gene's germline CDR1 is SEHNR and CDR2 FQNEAQ (reference sequence). V lost 5 bases, J lost 7 bases, and 13 bases stayed unmatched. The CDR3 has 15 amino acids. The CDR3 loop reads CASSQTTSGRIEQYF. For the CDR3, the DNA is TGTGCCAGCAGCCAAACTACTAGCGGCCGGATAGAGCAGTACTTC. Together with reference TRBV7-9 and TRBJ2-7, the CDR3 gives the full variable domain: DTGVSQNPRHKITKRGQNVTFRCDPISEHNRLYWYRQTLGQGPEFLTYFQNEAQLEKSRLLSDRFSAERPKGSFSTLEIQRTEQGDSAMYLCASSQTTSGRIEQYFGPGTRLTVT.

Ten or more counts support this clonotype. The chain carries TRBV2 and TRBJ1-6; no clear D gene. CDR1 and CDR2 from the germline V gene are SNHLY and FYNNEI. V shed 8 bases and J shed 9 bases, with 20 bases lying between them. The CDR3 is 15 amino acids. The CDR3 DNA sequence: TGTGCCAGCCAGAGCGGGCGAGGGCAGAGTTCACCCCTCCACTTT. This encodes CASQSGRGQSSPLHF.

This clonotype appeared many times. The chain recombines TRBV27 with TRBJ1-5, with D possibly being TRBD1 (5 bases). From germline, CDR1 is MNHEY and CDR2 SMNVEV (reference sequence). V shed 3 bases and J shed 6 bases, with 12 bases lying between them. The CDR3 length is 14 residues. The CDR3 here is CASSFSRVGQPQHF. DNA of the CDR3: TGTGCCAGCAGTTTTTCCAGGGTCGGTCAGCCCCAGCATTTT.

Many counts were recorded for this clonotype. The genes are TRBV20-1 and TRBJ1-3; no reliable D call. V was cut by 3 bases and J by 4 bases, with 16 bases left in between. This CDR3 has 15 residues. Per the germline V gene, CDR1 is DFQATT and CDR2 is SNEGSKA (reference sequence). The CDR3 nucleotides are TGCAGTGCTAGGAGCAGGTCCACTCTGGGAAACACCATATATTTT. Amino acids: CSARSRSTLGNTIYF.

This clonotype was seen a handful of times. This chain links TRBV6-1 with TRBJ1-3; no definite D call. The V end lost 5 bases, the J end lost 12 bases, and 17 bases lay between the germline ends. The CDR3 is 13 residues long. In germline, CDR1 is MNHNS, CDR2 SASEGT. CDR3 sequence reads: CASSNREGFRIYF. Written as DNA, the CDR3 is TGTGCCAGCAGTAACCGGGAGGGTTTTCGCATATATTTT.

This chain connects TRBV7-6 to TRBJ1-1; D remains unclear. CDR1 SGHVS and CDR2 FNYEAQ come from the germline V gene. V dropped 5 bases and J dropped 1 base, with 11 bases sitting between them. This CDR3 is 14 amino acids long. The CDR3 loop is CASSPVGGNTEAFF. For the CDR3, the DNA is TGTGCCAGCAGCCCCGTCGGCGGGAACACTGAAGCTTTCTTT. Full variable domain (outside the CDR3, taken from reference TRBV7-6 and TRBJ1-1): GAGVSQSPRYKVTKRGQDVALRCDPISGHVSLYWYRQALGQGPEFLTYFNYEAQQDKSGLPNDRFSAERPEGSISTLTIQRTEQRDSAMYRCASSPVGGNTEAFFGQGTRLTVV.

This chain joins TRBV4-1 and TRBJ1-3; D perhaps matches TRBD1 (6 bases). V dropped 0 bases and J dropped 4 bases, with 13 bases sitting between them. Germline CDR1 is MGHRA and CDR2 is YSYEKL. This CDR3 comprises 16 residues. CDR3 sequence (DNA): TGCGCCAGCAGCCAAGAAGGAGGGGGAGCCGGAAACACCATATATTTT. Translating it yields CASSQEGGGAGNTIYF.

The gene calls are TRBV6-1 and TRBJ2-4; D may match TRBD1 or TRBD2 (6 bases each). Trimming shortened V by 6 bases and J by 14 bases, and 20 bases separated the two germline ends. Germline CDR1 reads MNHNS; CDR2 reads SASEGT. The CDR3 spans 13 residues. The CDR3 spells CASSQLYSGAEYF. DNA for the CDR3: TGTGCCAGCAGCCAACTCTACTCGGGGGCGGAGTACTTC.

Many counts were recorded for this clonotype. CDR3 in DNA: TGTGCCAGCAGCCAAGATATTATGGGACAGGGGCAACGGCCCCAGCATTTT. The encoded protein is CASSQDIMGQGQRPQHF. The chain couples TRBV3-1 to TRBJ1-5, with 10 bases fitting TRBD1. The CDR3 extends over 17 amino acids. V lost 0 bases, J lost 9 bases, and 11 bases stayed unmatched. Germline lookup yields CDR1 LGHDT and CDR2 YNNKEL (reference sequence).

This clonotype came up many times. V and J are TRBV5-5 and TRBJ1-6; D gene ambiguous. With 3 bases removed from V and 10 bases from J, the gap between germline ends came to 17 bases. There are 15 residues in the CDR3. The germline CDR1 and CDR2 sequences are SGHKS and YYEKEE (reference sequence). This chain's CDR3 is CASSYGGQSMSPLHF. The CDR3 DNA follows: TGTGCCAGCAGCTACGGCGGGCAGTCTATGTCACCCCTCCACTTT.